This record covers a single T cell receptor beta chain. Its antigen is unidentified. This sample was taken from a study of PD-1 blockade in mismatch repair-deficient tumors. Study outcomes and limitations: 120 to 150 unique blood TCRs came from expansion to three of seven peptides. After pembrolizumab, tumor-resident clones rose rapidly, then generally contracted before radiologic responses.

Profiled with immunoSEQ multiplex PCR; TCRdb holds only in-frame clones, not every one. This table has fewer than 16,000 clones, approximately 80% appearing once. The CDR3 consists of 15 residues. Deletions cut 2 bases from V and 5 bases from J, with 15 bases between. Germline V CDR1 and CDR2: SGHTA, FQGTGA. The time point denotes: roughly 9-day in vitro stimulation with candidate neoantigen peptide 5. TCRs were sequenced from a few patients responding to pembrolizumab. A roughly ten-day in vitro culture was run per each of seven reactive peptides. The J gene is TRBJ2-5, the V gene TRBV7-3; TRBD1 might be the D (5 bases). The specimen was cells cultured in vitro, collected from a patient treated with pembrolizumab. This receptor was taken from an adult with mismatch repair-deficient cancer. Written as DNA, the CDR3 is TGTGCCAGCAGCTTATCGGCAGGGTGGGGCGAGACCCAGTACTTC. This translates into CASSLSAGWGETQYF.